Listed here are 13 T cell receptor beta chains from one sample, sequenced in a study of T cell responses to AZD1222 COVID-19 vaccine. The method was immunoSEQ multiplex PCR; TCRdb's version includes in-frame clones alone and lacks a portion of them. The sample includes roughly 180,000 clones, 94% of them seen just once. The starting material was peripheral blood, obtained on day 0 of AZD1222 vaccination. Receptors were obtained from an adult in good health.

The rearrangement uses TRBV7-9 and TRBJ1-1, with D possibly being TRBD1 (6 bases). This CDR3 region has 12 residues. The V end was cut by 4 bases, the J end by 10 bases, with 13 bases between. Germline CDR1 is SEHNR and CDR2 is FQNEAQ (reference sequence). The CDR3 loop is CASSWEQGRAFF. Written as DNA, the CDR3 is TGTGCCAGCAGCTGGGAACAGGGAAGAGCTTTCTTT.

This chain uses TRBV9 with TRBJ2-1; possibly TRBD1 for D (7 bases). The V gene lost 4 bases and the J gene lost 3 bases, with 17 bases spanning the gap. The CDR3 is 16 residues long. In germline, CDR1 is SGDLS, CDR2 YYNGEE. The CDR3 DNA follows: TGTGCCAGCAGCCCCCGAGCAGGGGGAGGCTACAATGAGCAGTTCTTC. It yields the protein CASSPRAGGGYNEQFF.

The chain has TRBV5-1 and TRBJ1-4; D unclear. The CDR3 is 14 residues long. The V end was cut by 0 bases, the J end by 6 bases, with 9 bases between. Germline V gene sequence: CDR1 SGHRS, CDR2 YFSETQ. CDR3 in amino acids: CASSLAVADEKLFF. The CDR3 nucleotides read TGCGCCAGCAGCTTGGCGGTCGCCGATGAAAAACTGTTTTTT.

The chain uses TRBV9 and TRBJ2-1, with TRBD2 matching 12 bases. Germline V lookup: CDR1 SGDLS, CDR2 YYNGEE. The V segment lost 2 bases and the J segment 5 bases; nucleotides outside the gene matches: 8. The CDR3 is made up of 17 amino acids. In nucleotides, the CDR3 is TGTGCCAGCAGCGTCAGACTAGCGGGAGATCGCGACAATGAGCAGTTCTTC. It translates to CASSVRLAGDRDNEQFF.

The J gene is TRBJ1-1, the V gene TRBV28; the D gene is possibly TRBD1 (5 bases). The CDR3 extends over 13 amino acids. V lost 8 bases and J lost 6, with 16 bases in between. The germline CDR1 and CDR2 sequences are MDHEN and SYDVKM. The CDR3 here is CASEGAPRAEAFF. DNA for the CDR3: TGTGCCAGCGAAGGGGCCCCGCGGGCTGAAGCTTTCTTT.

The rearrangement joins TRBV13 to TRBJ2-7; 10 bases line up with TRBD1. Germline values: CDR1 PRHDT, CDR2 FYEKMQ (reference sequence). The CDR3 has 15 amino acids. V gave up 4 bases and J gave up 5 bases; unmatched junction bases: 8. The DNA of the CDR3 is TGTGCCAGCAGCTCATCCGGGACAGGGGTGAACGAGCAGTACTTC. It encodes CASSSSGTGVNEQYF. The full variable domain, completed using reference TRBV13 and TRBJ2-7, is AAGVIQSPRHLIKEKRETATLKCYPIPRHDTVYWYQQGPGQDPQFLISFYEKMQSDKGSIPDRFSAQQFSDYHSELNMSSLELGDSALYFCASSSSGTGVNEQYFGPGTRLTVT.

The chain is built from TRBV7-8 and TRBJ1-5; D perhaps matches TRBD1 (6 bases). The CDR3 consists of 16 residues. Trimming stripped 5 bases from V and 4 bases from J, with 18 bases between. From germline, CDR1 is SGHVS and CDR2 FQNEAQ. The CDR3 coding sequence is TGTGCCAGCAGCCCGATTGTAGGGGGGCGGAATCAGCCCCAGCATTTT. Translated: CASSPIVGGRNQPQHF.

This rearrangement joins TRBV7-2 to TRBJ1-1, with unresolved D. Trimming cost V 1 base and J 1 base, with 7 bases left between them. The CDR3 contains 14 residues. Germline V gives CDR1 SGHTA, CDR2 FQGNSA. CDR3 sequence (DNA): TGTGCCAGCAGCTTAGAGGTCAGGAACACTGAAGCTTTCTTT. This codes for CASSLEVRNTEAFF.

The rearrangement links TRBV7-3 to TRBJ1-1; the D is unclear. The ends were cut back, 1 base at V and 3 bases at J, with 6 bases in the middle. The CDR3 contains 13 residues. CDR1 is SGHTA, CDR2 FQGTGA, per germline. For the CDR3, the DNA is TGTGCCAGCAGCTTAAGACATCACACTGAAGCTTTCTTT. This encodes CASSLRHHTEAFF.

The chain recombines TRBV11-2 with TRBJ2-3; D call uncertain. V lost 0 bases and J 2 bases, leaving 6 bases between the germline ends. Looked up from germline, CDR1 is SGHAT and CDR2 is FQNNGV. CDR3 length: 14 residues. CDR3: CASSLDGLTDTQYF. The CDR3 coding sequence is TGTGCCAGCAGCTTAGATGGCCTCACAGATACGCAGTATTTT.

This clone was observed once. The chain links TRBV30 to TRBJ2-7, with TRBD2 as a possible D gene (6 bases). CDR3 size: 15 residues. Looked up from germline, CDR1 is GTSNPN and CDR2 is SVGIG (reference sequence). V shed 3 bases and J shed 4 bases, with 19 bases lying between them. Written as DNA, the CDR3 is TGTGCCTGGAGGTCTAGACTAGAAGGGCGGTACGAGCAGTACTTC. Translation: CAWRSRLEGRYEQYF.

V is TRBV5-4 and J is TRBJ2-2; 8 nucleotides align to TRBD2. Germline-derived CDR1 and CDR2 are SGHNT and YYREEE (reference sequence). The CDR3 totals 15 residues. With 2 bases clipped from V and 5 bases from J, the junction kept 5 bases outside the gene matches. In DNA, the CDR3 is TGTGCCAGCAGCTTCGGACTAGCAGAGACCGGGGAGCTGTTTTTT. Residues: CASSFGLAETGELFF.

This chain links TRBV13 with TRBJ1-2, with TRBD1 matching 12 bases. Germline V gene lookup returns CDR1 PRHDT and CDR2 FYEKMQ (reference sequence). The V segment lost 5 bases and the J segment 4 bases; nucleotides outside the gene matches: 11. The CDR3 totals 17 residues. The CDR3 loop is CASSTSGTGGFVYGYTF. CDR3 sequence (DNA): TGTGCCAGCAGCACCTCCGGGACAGGGGGCTTCGTCTATGGCTACACCTTC.